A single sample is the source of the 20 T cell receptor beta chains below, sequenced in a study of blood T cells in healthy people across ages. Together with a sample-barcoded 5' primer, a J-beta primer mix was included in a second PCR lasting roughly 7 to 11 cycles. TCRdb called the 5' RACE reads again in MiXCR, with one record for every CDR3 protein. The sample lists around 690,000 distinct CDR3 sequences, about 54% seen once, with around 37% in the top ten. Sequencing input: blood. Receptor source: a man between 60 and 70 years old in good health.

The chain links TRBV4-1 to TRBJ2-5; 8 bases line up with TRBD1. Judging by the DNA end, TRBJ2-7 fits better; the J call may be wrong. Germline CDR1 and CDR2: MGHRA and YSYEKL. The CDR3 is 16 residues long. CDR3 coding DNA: TGCGCCAGCAGCCAAGTTGGGCAGGGGGCCTACTACGAGCAGTACTTC. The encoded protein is CASSQVGQGAYYEQYF.

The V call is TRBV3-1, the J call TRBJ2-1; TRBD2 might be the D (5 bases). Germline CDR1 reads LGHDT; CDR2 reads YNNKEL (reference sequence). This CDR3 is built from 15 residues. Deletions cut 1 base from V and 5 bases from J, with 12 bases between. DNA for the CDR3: TGTGCCAGCAGCCAAGGAGGGCTTGAAGACAATGAGCAGTTCTTC. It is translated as CASSQGGLEDNEQFF.

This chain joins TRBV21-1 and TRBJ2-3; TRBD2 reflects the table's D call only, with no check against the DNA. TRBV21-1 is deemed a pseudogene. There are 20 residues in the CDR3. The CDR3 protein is CASSPAQPLSSGGSTDTQYF. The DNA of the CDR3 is TGTGCCAGCAGCCCCGCGCAACCCTTGTCTAGCGGGGGGTCCACAGATACGCAGTATTTT.

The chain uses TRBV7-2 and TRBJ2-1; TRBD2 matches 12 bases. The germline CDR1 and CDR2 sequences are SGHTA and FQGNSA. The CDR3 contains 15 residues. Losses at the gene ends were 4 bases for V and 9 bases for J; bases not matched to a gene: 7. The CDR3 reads CASSSPGLAGTEQFF. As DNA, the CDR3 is TGTGCCAGCAGCTCTCCGGGACTAGCGGGTACTGAGCAGTTCTTC.

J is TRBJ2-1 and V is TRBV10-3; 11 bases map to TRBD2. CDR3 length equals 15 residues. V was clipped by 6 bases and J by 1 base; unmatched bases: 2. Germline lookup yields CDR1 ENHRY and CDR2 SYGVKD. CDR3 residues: CAIRRLAGSYNEQFF. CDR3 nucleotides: TGTGCCATCAGGAGACTAGCGGGGTCCTACAATGAGCAGTTCTTC.

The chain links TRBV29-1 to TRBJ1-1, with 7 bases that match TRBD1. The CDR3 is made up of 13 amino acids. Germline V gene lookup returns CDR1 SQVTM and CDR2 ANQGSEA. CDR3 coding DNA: TGCAGTGCCCAGGGACAGCTGAACACTGAAGCTTTCTTT. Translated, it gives CSAQGQLNTEAFF. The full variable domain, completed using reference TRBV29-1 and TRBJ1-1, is SAVISQKPSRDICQRGTSLTIQCQVDSQVTMMFWYRQQPGQSLTLIATANQGSEATYESGFVIDKFPISRPNLTFSTLTVSNMSPEDSSIYLCSAQGQLNTEAFFGQGTRLTVV.

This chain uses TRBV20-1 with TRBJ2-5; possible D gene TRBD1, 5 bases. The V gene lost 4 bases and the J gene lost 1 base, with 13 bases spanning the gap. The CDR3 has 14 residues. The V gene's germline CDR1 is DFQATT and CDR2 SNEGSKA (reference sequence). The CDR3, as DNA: TGCAGTGCTACCGGATCGACAGCCCAAGAGACCCAGTACTTC. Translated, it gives CSATGSTAQETQYF.

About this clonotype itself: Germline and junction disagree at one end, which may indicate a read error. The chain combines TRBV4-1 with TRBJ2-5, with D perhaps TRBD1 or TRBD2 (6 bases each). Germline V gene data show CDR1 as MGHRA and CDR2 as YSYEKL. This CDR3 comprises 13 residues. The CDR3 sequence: CANSRGPQETQYF. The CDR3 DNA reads TGCGCCAACAGCCGGGGGCCCCAAGAGACCCAGTACTTC.

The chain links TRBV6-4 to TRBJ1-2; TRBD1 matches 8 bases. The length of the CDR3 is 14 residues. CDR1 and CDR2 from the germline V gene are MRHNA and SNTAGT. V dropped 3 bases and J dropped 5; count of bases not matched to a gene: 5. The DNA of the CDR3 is TGTGCCAGCAGTGATCCGACAGGGGATTATGGCTACACCTTC. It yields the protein CASSDPTGDYGYTF.

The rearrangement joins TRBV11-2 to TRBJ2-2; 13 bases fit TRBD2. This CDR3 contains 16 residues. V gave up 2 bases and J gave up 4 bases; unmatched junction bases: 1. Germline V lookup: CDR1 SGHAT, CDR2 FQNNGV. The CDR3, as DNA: TGTGCCAGCAGCTTAAGGACTAGCGGGGGCACCGGGGAGCTGTTTTTT. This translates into CASSLRTSGGTGELFF.

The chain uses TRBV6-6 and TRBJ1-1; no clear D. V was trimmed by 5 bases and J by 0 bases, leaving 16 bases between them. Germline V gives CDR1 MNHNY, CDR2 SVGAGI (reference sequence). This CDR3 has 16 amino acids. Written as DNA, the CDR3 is TGTGCCAGCAGTCCCCCCAATCGGATCGTGAACACTGAAGCTTTCTTT. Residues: CASSPPNRIVNTEAFF.

In DNA form, the CDR3 reads TGTGCCAGCAGTGCGGGGGGTCGGGGAGAGACCCAGTACTTC. It codes for CASSAGGRGETQYF. The chain couples TRBV12-3 or TRBV12-4 to TRBJ2-5, with 8 positions matching TRBD2. The ends lost 5 bases at V and 4 bases at J; junction bases unmatched: 6. The CDR3 totals 14 residues.

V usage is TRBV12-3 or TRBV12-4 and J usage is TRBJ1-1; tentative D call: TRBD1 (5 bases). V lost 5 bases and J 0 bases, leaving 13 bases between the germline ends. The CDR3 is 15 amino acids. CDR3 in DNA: TGTGCCAGCAGTCTGGGGGGAACCTTGAACACTGAAGCTTTCTTT. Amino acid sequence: CASSLGGTLNTEAFF.

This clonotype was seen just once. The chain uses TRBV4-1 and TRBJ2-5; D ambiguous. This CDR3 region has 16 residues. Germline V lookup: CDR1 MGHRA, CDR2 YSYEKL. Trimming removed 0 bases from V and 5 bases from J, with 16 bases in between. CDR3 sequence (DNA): TGCGCCAGCAGCCAAGATTCTGGGGTCCCGAGGGAGACCCAGTACTTC. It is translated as CASSQDSGVPRETQYF.

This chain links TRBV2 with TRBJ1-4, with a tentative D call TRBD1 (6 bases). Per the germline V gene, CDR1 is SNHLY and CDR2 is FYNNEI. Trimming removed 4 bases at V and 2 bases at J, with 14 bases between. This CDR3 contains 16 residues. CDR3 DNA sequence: TGTGCCAGCAGTGGCCCCGGGGGCGCGACTAATGAAAAACTGTTTTTT. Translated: CASSGPGGATNEKLFF.

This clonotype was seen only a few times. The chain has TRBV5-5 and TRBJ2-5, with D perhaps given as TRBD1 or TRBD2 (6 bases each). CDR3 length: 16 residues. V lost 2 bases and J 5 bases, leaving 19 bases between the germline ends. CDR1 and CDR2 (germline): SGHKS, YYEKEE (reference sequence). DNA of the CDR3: TGTGCCAGCAGCTTAACACGGGGGCGCCTGCAGGAGACCCAGTACTTC. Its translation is CASSLTRGRLQETQYF.

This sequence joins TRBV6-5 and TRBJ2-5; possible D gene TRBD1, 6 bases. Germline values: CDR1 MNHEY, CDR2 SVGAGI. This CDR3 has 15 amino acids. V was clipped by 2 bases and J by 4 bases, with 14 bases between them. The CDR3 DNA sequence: TGTGCCAGCAGTTACGGAGGACAGATCGGAGAGACCCAGTACTTC. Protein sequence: CASSYGGQIGETQYF.

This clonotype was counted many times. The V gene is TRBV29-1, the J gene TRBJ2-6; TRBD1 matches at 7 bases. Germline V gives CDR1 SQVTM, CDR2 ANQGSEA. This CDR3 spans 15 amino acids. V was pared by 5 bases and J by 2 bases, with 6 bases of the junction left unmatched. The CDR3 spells CSVRDSLAGANVLTF. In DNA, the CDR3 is TGCAGCGTTCGGGACAGCTTGGCTGGGGCCAACGTCCTGACTTTC.

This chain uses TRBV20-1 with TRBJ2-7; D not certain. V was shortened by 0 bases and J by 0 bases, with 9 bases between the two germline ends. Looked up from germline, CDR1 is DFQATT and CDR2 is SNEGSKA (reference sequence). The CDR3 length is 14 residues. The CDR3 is CSARDWAYSYEQYF. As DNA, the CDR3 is TGCAGTGCTAGAGATTGGGCGTACTCCTACGAGCAGTACTTC.

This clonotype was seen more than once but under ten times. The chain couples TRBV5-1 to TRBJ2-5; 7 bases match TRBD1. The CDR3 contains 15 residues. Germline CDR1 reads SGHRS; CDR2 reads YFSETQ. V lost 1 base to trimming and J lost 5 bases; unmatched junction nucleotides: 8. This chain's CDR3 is CASSLTGQPRETQYF. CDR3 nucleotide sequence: TGCGCCAGCAGCTTGACGGGACAGCCGAGGGAGACCCAGTACTTC.